Below, 28 T cell receptor beta chains from the same sample are listed, as sequenced in a study of PD-L1 blockade in urothelial cancer. Specified time point: pretreatment peripheral blood. Assay: immunoSEQ multiplex PCR; the TCRdb copy retains only in-frame clones and omits some. The sample lists around 100,000 clones, 90% seen once, with under 2% in the top ten. This specimen consisted of PBMCs, obtained around atezolizumab (anti-PD-L1) treatment. Receptors originate from a man between 60 and 75 years old with urothelial cancer.

This chain links TRBV29-1 with TRBJ2-1; TRBD2 agrees at 8 bases. There are 15 residues in the CDR3. Germline V lookup: CDR1 SQVTM, CDR2 ANQGSEA. The V gene end was trimmed by 1 base and the J gene end by 6 bases; junction bases not matched to a gene: 8. Here the CDR3 reads CSVEGLAQTRNEQFF. The CDR3 region has the DNA TGCAGCGTTGAAGGACTAGCGCAAACCCGCAATGAGCAGTTCTTC.

The chain recombines TRBV4-3 with TRBJ1-3; no clear D gene. V was cut by 0 bases and J by 5 bases, with 8 bases left in between. The CDR3 is 14 residues long. Germline CDR1 is LGHNA and CDR2 is YSLEER. In nucleotides, the CDR3 is TGCGCCAGCAGCCAAGATCTCGAGAGAAACACCATATATTTT. Its protein is CASSQDLERNTIYF.

The chain couples TRBV28 to TRBJ2-7, with D maybe TRBD2 (6 bases). CDR3 size: 14 residues. Germline CDR1 is MDHEN and CDR2 is SYDVKM. Trimming shortened V by 6 bases and J by 5 bases, and 17 bases separated the two germline ends. CDR3 sequence (DNA): TGTGCCAGCAGGACCGACGGGGGTTCAGACGAGCAGTACTTC. Residues: CASRTDGGSDEQYF.

The gene calls are TRBV29-1 and TRBJ1-1; 9 positions match TRBD1. The V segment lost 4 bases and the J segment 4 bases; nucleotides outside the gene matches: 7. The CDR3 contains 14 residues. Germline assignment: CDR1 SQVTM and CDR2 ANQGSEA. The CDR3 region has the DNA TGCAGCGTTGCCCCGACAGGGGGAGGCACTGAAGCTTTCTTT. Translation gives CSVAPTGGGTEAFF.

The chain employs TRBV4-2 and TRBJ2-3; D not certain. Between the trimmed V and J ends, which lost 3 bases and 2 bases, there was a span of 6 bases. CDR3 length: 13 residues. The germline gives CDR1 LGHNA, CDR2 YNFKEQ. CDR3 region: CASSHDNTDTQYF. CDR3 DNA: TGTGCCAGCAGCCACGACAACACAGATACGCAGTATTTT.

The rearrangement joins TRBV28 to TRBJ2-7; 7 bases align to TRBD1. The CDR3 spans 15 residues. Germline V CDR1 and CDR2: MDHEN, SYDVKM. V lost 6 bases and J lost 2; bases outside the gene matches: 10. This CDR3 reads CASRRAPGQTYEQYF. The CDR3, as DNA: TGTGCCAGCAGGCGTGCCCCGGGACAGACCTACGAGCAGTACTTC. The entire variable domain, with the rest obtained from reference TRBV28 and TRBJ2-7, is as follows: DVKVTQSSRYLVKRTGEKVFLECVQDMDHENMFWYRQDPGLGLRLIYFSYDVKMKEKGDIPEGYSVSREKKERFSLILESASTNQTSMYLCASRRAPGQTYEQYFGPGTRLTVT.

The chain has TRBV19 and TRBJ2-5, with D tentatively TRBD2 (5 bases). Trimming cost V 5 bases and J 5 bases, with 21 bases left between them. Germline V CDR1 and CDR2: LNHDA, SQIVND (reference sequence). CDR3 length: 16 residues. The CDR3 bases are TGTGCCAGTAGTCCCCAAAGGTTCGGGGTGGGCGAGACCCAGTACTTC. It yields the protein CASSPQRFGVGETQYF.

The chain recombines TRBV28 with TRBJ1-2; 11 positions agree with TRBD1. The CDR3 runs to 15 residues. CDR1 is MDHEN, CDR2 SYDVKM, per germline. The V gene end was trimmed by 5 bases and the J gene end by 4 bases; junction bases not matched to a gene: 6. The CDR3 here is CASSGQGAYGYGYTF. CDR3 bases: TGTGCCAGCAGTGGACAGGGGGCTTATGGCTATGGCTACACCTTC.

The chain links TRBV30 to TRBJ1-4; 9 bases agree with TRBD1. From germline, CDR1 is GTSNPN and CDR2 SVGIG (reference sequence). V lost 4 bases and J lost 11; bases outside the gene matches: 14. The CDR3 totals 15 residues. This CDR3 reads CAWTETGTGLKKLFF. For the CDR3, the DNA is TGTGCCTGGACCGAAACAGGGACAGGGTTGAAGAAACTGTTTTTT.

The rearrangement uses TRBV2 and TRBJ2-5; possible D gene TRBD2, 5 bases. Germline CDR1 reads SNHLY; CDR2 reads FYNNEI. Between the trimmed V and J ends, which lost 7 bases and 5 bases, there was a span of 11 bases. CDR3 length: 12 amino acids. The CDR3 DNA sequence: TGTGCCAGCACCTCGACGGGGGAGACCCAGTACTTC. Its translation is CASTSTGETQYF.

The chain joins TRBV6-5 to TRBJ1-1, with no clear D. This CDR3 has 11 residues. Germline CDR1 and CDR2: MNHEY and SVGAGI. Trimming removed 5 bases from V and 11 bases from J, with 12 bases in between. This CDR3 is CASSDLLEAFF. Here the CDR3 DNA reads TGTGCCAGCAGTGACCTACTGGAGGCTTTCTTT.

The chain carries TRBV13 and TRBJ2-7, with D possibly being TRBD1 (5 bases). The germline CDR1 and CDR2 sequences are PRHDT and FYEKMQ (reference sequence). Trimming cost V 1 base and J 3 bases, with 16 bases left between them. This CDR3 has 16 residues. CDR3 nucleotide sequence: TGTGCCAGCAGCTTAGCCAGCGACAGCTATGGCTACGAGCAGTACTTC. Protein product: CASSLASDSYGYEQYF.

The V call is TRBV4-2, the J call TRBJ2-3; 11 bases match TRBD1. Germline CDR1 is LGHNA and CDR2 is YNFKEQ. V shed 1 base and J 2 bases; nucleotides not matched to a gene: 2. This CDR3 contains 16 residues. The CDR3 here is CASSQGTGGNTDTQYF. The CDR3 DNA sequence: TGTGCCAGCAGCCAAGGGACAGGGGGCAACACAGATACGCAGTATTTT.

The chain couples TRBV11-3 to TRBJ2-1; 7 bases map to TRBD2. V shed 2 bases and J 5 bases; nucleotides not matched to a gene: 12. The V gene's germline CDR1 is SGHNT and CDR2 YENEEA. This CDR3 has 17 residues. This CDR3 reads CASSLRGRAKLDNEQFF. DNA of the CDR3: TGTGCCAGCAGCTTAAGAGGGAGGGCCAAACTCGACAATGAGCAGTTCTTC.

This chain links TRBV10-3 with TRBJ2-2, with 10 bases identical to TRBD2. V lost 4 bases to trimming and J lost 7 bases; unmatched junction nucleotides: 9. Germline V gene data show CDR1 as ENHRY and CDR2 as SYGVKD. CDR3 size: 16 residues. CDR3 protein: CAISGASGSPGGELFF. The CDR3 nucleotides are TGTGCCATCAGTGGGGCTAGCGGGAGTCCCGGCGGGGAGCTGTTTTTT.

The gene calls are TRBV4-2 and TRBJ1-2, with TRBD1 matching over 8 bases. Germline trimming cut 0 bases from V and 2 bases from J; bases unmatched to any gene: 8. Germline V gene data show CDR1 as LGHNA and CDR2 as YNFKEQ. This CDR3 spans 17 amino acids. CDR3 amino acids: CASSQERAGQGNYGYTF. Written as DNA, the CDR3 is TGTGCCAGCAGCCAAGAAAGAGCCGGACAGGGCAACTATGGCTACACCTTC.

The chain has TRBV9 and TRBJ2-7; TRBD2 matches 7 bases. The trim removed 4 bases at V and 7 bases at J, leaving 14 bases unmatched. Germline V gives CDR1 SGDLS, CDR2 YYNGEE. This CDR3 is built from 15 residues. DNA of the CDR3: TGTGCCAGCAGCCGGGGGGTGGGGTCCTTCGAGGAGCAGTACTTC. Protein sequence: CASSRGVGSFEEQYF. The whole variable domain, remainder taken from reference TRBV9 and TRBJ2-7, is DSGVTQTPKHLITATGQRVTLRCSPRSGDLSVYWYQQSLDQGLQFLIQYYNGEERAKGNILERFSAQQFPDLHSELNLSSLELGDSALYFCASSRGVGSFEEQYFGPGTRLTVT.

V and J are TRBV5-4 and TRBJ1-2; D call uncertain. The CDR3 contains 14 residues. The V and J ends lost 1 base and 3 bases respectively, with 10 bases between them. CDR1 and CDR2 from the germline V gene are SGHNT and YYREEE (reference sequence). CDR3 DNA: TGTGCCAGCAGCTTGATGAGCCTCGACTATGGCTACACCTTC. It is translated as CASSLMSLDYGYTF.

In this sample, this clone turned up once. The CDR3 DNA follows: TGTGCCAGCACCGAGCGAGCGGGAACCAACAATGAGCAGTTCTTC. Protein product: CASTERAGTNNEQFF. The chain is built from TRBV6-1 and TRBJ2-1; 7 positions agree with TRBD2. The CDR3 has 15 amino acids. Trimming cost V 7 bases and J 5 bases; bases outside gene matches: 11. Germline CDR1 and CDR2: MNHNS and SASEGT.

The CDR3 region has the DNA TGTGCCAGTAGTACGGGACCGCGGGGAGATACGCAGTATTTT. Its protein is CASSTGPRGDTQYF. The chain uses TRBV19 and TRBJ2-3; a possible D gene is TRBD2 (6 bases). CDR3 size: 14 residues. Germline V gene sequence: CDR1 LNHDA, CDR2 SQIVND (reference sequence). V lost 4 bases to trimming and J lost 5 bases, with 13 bases between them.

The chain uses TRBV25-1 and TRBJ2-1; the match to TRBD2 covers 10 bases. The V gene's germline CDR1 is MGHDK and CDR2 SYGVNS. This CDR3 contains 16 residues. V lost 7 bases to trimming and J lost 9 bases; unmatched junction nucleotides: 15. For the CDR3, the DNA is TGTGCCAGCACCCCCCAGATAGCGGGAGGCGGAAGTGAGCAGTTCTTC. This codes for CASTPQIAGGGSEQFF.

The V call is TRBV29-1, the J call TRBJ2-7, with a tentative D call TRBD2 (7 bases). The V end was cut by 5 bases, the J end by 0 bases, with 17 bases between. The germline V gene encodes CDR1 SQVTM and CDR2 ANQGSEA. The CDR3 consists of 15 residues. CDR3 sequence: CSVTGAGVSSYEQYF. In DNA form, the CDR3 reads TGCAGCGTTACGGGGGCGGGGGTTAGCTCCTACGAGCAGTACTTC.

There are a few counts of this clone. The chain couples TRBV5-6 to TRBJ2-7; TRBD2 matches at 7 bases. The CDR3 is made up of 14 amino acids. Germline trimming cut 0 bases from V and 7 bases from J; bases unmatched to any gene: 7. From germline, CDR1 is SGHDT and CDR2 YYEEEE. CDR3 bases: TGTGCCAGCAGCTTGGGACTAGCCCCGATGGAGCAGTACTTC. Translating it yields CASSLGLAPMEQYF.

Here the CDR3 DNA reads TGTGCCAGCAGTTTATACTATGGGGCCACTGAAGCTTTCTTT. Translation gives CASSLYYGATEAFF. The chain carries TRBV27 and TRBJ1-1; the D gene is possibly TRBD1 (5 bases). Trimming left V 1 base short and J 4 bases short, with 10 bases between. Germline values: CDR1 MNHEY, CDR2 SMNVEV (reference sequence). This CDR3 has 14 amino acids.

The J gene is TRBJ2-1, the V gene TRBV7-2; 9 bases are a match to TRBD2. The V gene end was trimmed by 1 base and the J gene end by 5 bases; junction bases not matched to a gene: 9. CDR1 is SGHTA, CDR2 FQGNSA, per germline. The CDR3 is made up of 17 amino acids. The CDR3 here is CASSLVPRGGGDNEQFF. The CDR3 region has the DNA TGTGCCAGCAGCTTAGTCCCCCGCGGGGGGGGAGACAATGAGCAGTTCTTC.

The chain carries TRBV7-2 and TRBJ1-1, with D uncertain. CDR3 length equals 15 residues. CDR1 is SGHTA and CDR2 is FQGNSA in the germline V gene. V lost 5 bases, J lost 1 base, and 14 bases lay in between. In DNA, the CDR3 is TGTGCCAGCAGCCAATCCAGGTTACCGAACACTGAAGCTTTCTTT. As protein: CASSQSRLPNTEAFF.

The rearrangement joins TRBV10-3 to TRBJ2-3; 9 positions agree with TRBD1. Germline CDR1 is ENHRY and CDR2 is SYGVKD. The CDR3 totals 15 residues. With 8 bases clipped from V and 4 bases from J, the junction kept 10 bases outside the gene matches. The DNA for the CDR3 is TGTGCCATCTCAACCGGGGGACAGGGACCAGATACGCAGTATTTT. Translated: CAISTGGQGPDTQYF.

The chain employs TRBV30 and TRBJ2-3; D uncertain. The CDR3 totals 13 residues. The V gene's germline CDR1 is GTSNPN and CDR2 SVGIG (reference sequence). V lost 0 bases and J lost 2, with 6 bases in between. The CDR3 region is CAWSVAYTDTQYF. The CDR3, as DNA: TGTGCCTGGAGTGTAGCGTACACAGATACGCAGTATTTT.